The T cell receptor (beta chain) described here comes from a study of blood T cell repertoires in COVID-19 (dated by TCRdb to the early 2020s). Study-level background: The collaborator samples originated in the United States, Italy and Spain and spanned the acute and convalescent phases of COVID-19. The material from the prospective study consisted of cDNA or gDNA derived from T cells, B-cell-depleted T cells, or PBMCs. Deeply sampled blood TCRbeta repertoires from subjects exposed to, actively infected with, or recovered from COVID-19 were included in the dataset. The repertoires were made available in a free public database intended to serve as a resource for research on the immune response to SARS-CoV-2. The samples were drawn from two sources: the first 160 participants of the ongoing ImmuneRACE study, and 950 to 1,500 subjects contributed by 6 global collaborators. Sample metadata almost always included a de-identified subject ID, COVID-19 status, age in years and sex. HLA class I and class II types, where available, came from metadata supplied by the sample provider rather than from assay-based typing.

Of note for this clone: Its antigen has not been determined. Per-base qualities were not stored, and no clone one base away is much larger.

TCRbeta CDR3 regions were amplified from genomic DNA using the immunoSEQ Assay, a bias-controlled multiplex PCR. The source study handled its data this way. The number of nucleated cells in each sample was estimated from the amplification of reference gene primers within the assay. To quantify the absolute abundance of each unique TCRbeta CDR3 rearrangement, sequence reads were collapsed and filtered. Productive Simpson clonality was computed per sample as the square root of Simpson's diversity index over productive rearrangements. TCRdb retrieved this table from immuneACCESS and kept in-frame rearrangements only. Not all clones are present; in checked studies, unresolved V genes account for under half, and no reason is known for the remainder. V and J calls and clone size are given by that table; D and trimming were obtained from the DNA. This sample comprises approximately 490,000 clones, 87% of them detected only once. The ten largest clones take up around 0.7% of the sample.

From the cysteine through the phenylalanine, the CDR3 covers 15 amino acids. Of the read, only the CDR3 DNA is kept; its 45 bases are in frame from base 1. Clipping removes 5 bases from V and 4 bases from J, with 3 as the unmatched junction base count. The germline V gene sets CDR1 to SNHLY and CDR2 to FYNNEI. Enrolling through a virtual design, the prospective study's participants ranged in age from roughly 18 to 95 years and lived across roughly 23 United States geographic areas. In the prospective study, cohorts were assigned on the basis of participant-reported clinical history obtained from a screening survey and a study questionnaire. For ImmuneRACE Cohort 3, a participant was defined as recovered based on two consecutive negative NP/OP PCR tests, clearance by a healthcare professional, or resolution of symptoms. Mobile phlebotomists in the prospective study collected whole blood, serum and a nasopharyngeal or oropharyngeal swab from every participant. Over an approximately two-month period, participants in the prospective study had the option of providing additional blood draws and questionnaires. Before DNA extraction, blood samples from the prospective study were shipped at room temperature or frozen.

Overall study results and their limits: The quantity of clinical and demographic metadata differed by source and by participant and was supplied without curation.

The chain employs TRBV2 and TRBJ2-1; 12 bases in the junction line up with TRBD2. The sequence was obtained from a woman younger than 30 who had recovered from COVID-19. Sequencing used PBMCs or T cells enriched from blood (not recorded which). The nucleotide sequence reads as follows: TGTGCCAGCAGTTGGACTAGCGGGGTTTACAATGAGCAGTTCTTC. Its translation reads: CASSWTSGVYNEQFF.